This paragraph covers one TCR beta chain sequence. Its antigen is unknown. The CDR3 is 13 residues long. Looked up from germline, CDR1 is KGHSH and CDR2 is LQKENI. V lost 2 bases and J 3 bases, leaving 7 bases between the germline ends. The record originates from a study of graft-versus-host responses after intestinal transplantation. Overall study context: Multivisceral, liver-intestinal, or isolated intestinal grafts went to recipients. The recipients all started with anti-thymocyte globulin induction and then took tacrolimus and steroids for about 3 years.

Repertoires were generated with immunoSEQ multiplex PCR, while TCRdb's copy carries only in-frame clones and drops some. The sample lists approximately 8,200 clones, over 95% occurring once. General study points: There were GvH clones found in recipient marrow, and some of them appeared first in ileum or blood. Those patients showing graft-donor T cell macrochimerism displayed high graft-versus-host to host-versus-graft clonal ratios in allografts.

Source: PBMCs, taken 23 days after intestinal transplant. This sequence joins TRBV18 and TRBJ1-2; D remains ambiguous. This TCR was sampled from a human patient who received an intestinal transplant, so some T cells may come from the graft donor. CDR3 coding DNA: TGTGCCAGCTCACCAGTAAGGGACTATGGCTACACCTTC. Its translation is CASSPVRDYGYTF.